This T cell receptor beta chain was sequenced during a study of cytomegalovirus exposure and HLA in healthy donors. Clones were read by immunoSEQ multiplex PCR, and TCRdb kept only the in-frame ones, dropping some. The table records more than 85,000 clones, approximately 95% of them present only once. Whole-study findings and limits: Most TCR sequences were uncommon, yet certain public TCRs appeared in many donors. Among TCR beta chains, those listed as cytomegalovirus-associated numbered roughly 150. CMV antigen specificity was confirmed in vitro for a few CMV-associated chains. In the 120 validation repertoires, a later analysis found that first-cohort TCR clusters tended to co-occur.

Points on this clone: Its antigen is undetermined.

Germline V gene lookup returns CDR1 KGHSH and CDR2 LQKENI. With 2 bases clipped from V and 6 bases from J, the junction kept 7 bases outside the gene matches. The CDR3 extends over 16 amino acids. The TCR originated in a woman younger than 35 in good health and CMV-seronegative. The specimen sequenced was PBMCs. The chain carries TRBV18 and TRBJ2-2; 9 positions match TRBD2. The CDR3, as DNA: TGTGCCAGCTCACCAAACCCAGCGGGAGGTCCCGGGGAGCTGTTTTTT. This translates into CASSPNPAGGPGELFF.